This record concerns one TCR beta chain sequence. The antigen this receptor binds is unknown. No per-base quality is available; no much larger clone lies one base away. TCRbeta CDR3 regions were amplified from genomic DNA by means of the immunoSEQ Assay, a bias-controlled multiplex PCR. For the original study's pipeline: The number of nucleated cells in each sample was estimated by amplification of reference gene primers within the assay. To quantify the absolute abundance of each unique TCRbeta CDR3 rearrangement, sequence reads were collapsed and filtered. For each sample, productive Simpson clonality was calculated as the square root of Simpson's diversity index over productive rearrangements. In its TCRdb copy, this immuneACCESS table keeps in-frame sequences only and misses some clones. Where compared with another copy, unresolved V genes explain less than half of these, and the others have no known cause. D and trimming come from the DNA, and the V and J calls and clone size come from that table. The sample includes a few hundred thousand clones, with 90% observed a single time. Together, the top ten hold 3.5% to 4.5% of the sample.

The data are from a study of blood T cell repertoires in COVID-19 (dated by TCRdb to 2020 to 2022). About the investigation overall: Samples covering the acute and convalescent phases of COVID-19 were provided by collaborators in the United States, Italy and Spain. The prospective study material was composed of cDNA or gDNA derived from T cells, B-cell-depleted T cells, or PBMCs. Deeply sampled blood TCRbeta repertoires from subjects exposed to, actively infected with, or recovered from COVID-19 were included in the dataset. The samples were drawn from the first 160 participants of the ongoing ImmuneRACE study and from 950 to 1,500 subjects provided by 6 global collaborators. Nearly every sample came with metadata listing a de-identified subject ID, COVID-19 status, age in years and sex. The repertoires were made available in a free public database intended to serve as a resource for research on the immune response to SARS-CoV-2. HLA class I and class II types, where available, came from metadata supplied by the sample provider rather than from assay-based typing. Study-wide conclusions, independent of this receptor: How much clinical and demographic metadata was included differed by source and by participant, and the metadata was provided uncurated.

CDR1 and CDR2, per the germline V gene, are KGHSH and LQKENI. Spanning cysteine to phenylalanine, the CDR3 consists of 14 amino acids. Solely the CDR3 DNA is kept, with 42 bases framed from the first base. V is cut by 3 bases and J by 3 bases, and the space between the germline ends is 12 bases. Participants in the prospective study were enrolled through a virtual design, were aged roughly 18 to 100 years, and lived in fewer than 30 United States geographic areas. Cohort assignment in the prospective study relied on participant-reported clinical history from a screening survey and a study questionnaire. Mobile phlebotomists in the prospective study collected whole blood, serum and a nasopharyngeal or oropharyngeal swab from every participant. Additional blood draws and questionnaires over an approximately two-month period could optionally be provided by prospective study participants. Blood samples from the prospective study were shipped frozen or at room temperature prior to DNA extraction.

The chain employs TRBV18 and TRBJ2-7; TRBD2 is a possible D gene, resting on 6 matching bases. This clonotype originated in a woman in her late teens or twenties with acute COVID-19. The sample was PBMCs or T cells enriched from blood (not recorded which). CDR3 sequence: CASSPAGLNYEQYF. The nucleotide sequence is TGTGCCAGCTCACCGGCAGGACTAAACTACGAGCAGTACTTC.